This paragraph reports one T cell receptor (beta chain). Methods used by the authors: Amplification of reference gene primers provided the estimated nucleated cell counts. The table came from immunoSEQ multiplex PCR; TCRdb's copy has only in-frame clones and leaves some out. The V and J calls and clone size come from that table; D and trimming were worked out from the DNA. The data hold about 220,000 clones, with more than 85% observed a single time. This specimen belongs to a study of blood T cell repertoires in COVID-19. Across the whole study: The samples span acute and convalescent COVID-19 from the United States, Italy and Spain. The cDNA or gDNA used as material had been derived from T cells, B-cell-depleted T cells, or PBMCs.

The sequence was collected from a man aged 35-49 years with active or convalescent COVID-19. The specimen was peripheral blood.

This CDR3 is CASSSLPGQVNEKLFF. CDR3 in DNA: TGTGCCAGCAGTTCCCTGCCGGGACAGGTAAATGAAAAACTGTTTTTT. This chain links TRBV6-5 with TRBJ1-4, with 8 bases aligning to TRBD1. The CDR3 consists of 16 residues. Germline loops: CDR1 MNHEY, CDR2 SVGAGI. V was clipped by 4 bases and J by 5 bases; unmatched bases: 9.